This entry is about one T cell receptor beta chain. The table lists this clonotype with a count of one. No antigen is known for it. No much larger clone is present one base from it, and per-base qualities are unavailable. A single read makes a weak case. Germline trimming: 0 bases from V, 7 bases from J; junction bases outside gene matches: 7. CDR1 and CDR2 are read off the germline V gene as SGDLS and YYNGEE. The CDR3 holds 16 amino acids from the cysteine to the phenylalanine. Of all the DNA, just the CDR3 is kept, 48 bases in frame from base 1. TCR beta VDJ combination and CDR3 sequence profiling used genomic DNA as the template. An Illumina HiSeq 2000 was used for TCR repertoire sequencing. From the authors' description of their analysis: TRBV/TRBJ rearrangement plots, CDR3 size and DJ length profiles, and Simpson's diversity index were used to evaluate the repertoires. Whichever DNA sequence was most abundant in the deep sequencing data was defined as the immunodominant clone. CDR3 amino acid sequences were checked for sharing between subjects and were compared against published repertoires and the VDJdb database. TCRdb reprocessing: public reads trimmed at Q25 with fastp, clones called with MiXCR, in-frame beta chains kept. CDR3 protein duplicates are merged, each entry listing the most common genes and DNA. V and J calls and clone size were set by TCRdb, not the authors. This sample gives under 250,000 distinct CDR3 sequences in total; roughly half of them show up just once. Of the sample, less than 9% falls within the top ten clones.

Expansion of CD8+CD57+ cells had been shown by flow cytometry in the patients chosen for sequencing. Severe acquired aplastic anemia was diagnosed in all patients according to International Study of Aplastic Anemia and Agranulocytosis and Camitta criteria. At the time blood was sampled, none of the patients had received any therapy. In the study, sorted CD4+ and CD8+ blood T cells from patients with severe aplastic anemia and from healthy subjects underwent deep sequencing of TCR repertoires. In the USA, patient enrollment took place under clinicaltrials.gov protocols 00001620, 01623167, 00001397, 00071045, 00081523 and 00961064. Ficoll-Paque density gradient centrifugation was used to isolate peripheral blood mononuclear cells. CD4+ and CD8+ T cells were sorted by FACS or magnetic beads before DNA extraction. This sample was taken from a study of CD8+CD57+ T cells in acquired aplastic anemia (dated by TCRdb to the late 2010s). Describing the broader study: On average, sorted CD4+ and CD8+ cells yielded around 3.4 ug of extracted DNA, with a range of about 0.19 to 30 ug. A CD8+CD57+ expansion meant a frequency higher than the mean frequency seen in healthy subjects.

What the work shows at the level of the full study, not this receptor alone: Patients and healthy controls showed no significant difference in CD8+ Simpson's diversity (P=0.060). Roughly 30 CD8+ CDR3 sequences were shared between patients and controls but appeared highly expressed in patients and within their immunodominant clones.

The receptor was isolated from a human donor with aplastic anemia. The rearrangement combines TRBV9 with TRBJ2-1; 10 bases in between match TRBD2. Sequencing input: sorted CD4+, CD8+, or CD8+CD57+ T cells (not recorded which) from PBMCs. Read as DNA, the sequence is TGTGCCAGCAGCGTAGAGCCAGCGGGAGGGCGGAATGAGCAGTTCTTC. Its protein product is CASSVEPAGGRNEQFF.